The entry below gives a single TCR beta chain sequence along with its context. Trimming left V 5 bases short and J 2 bases short, with 8 bases between. Germline lookup yields CDR1 SGHTA and CDR2 FQGTGA. The CDR3 is 13 amino acids. This specimen comes from a study of T cells in tuberculosis. Method: immunoSEQ multiplex PCR; TCRdb's copy keeps in-frame clones and lacks some. The repertoire holds 25,000 to 35,000 clones, with roughly nine tenths as singletons. As for time point: new active TB diagnosis, blood taken before or within 7 days of starting treatment. This clonotype originated in an adult with tuberculosis. V gene TRBV7-3 combines with J gene TRBJ2-3, with D possibly TRBD1 on 5 matching bases. This specimen was PBMCs, taken at tuberculosis diagnosis. CDR3 residues: CASSTDNTDTQYF. CDR3 nucleotide sequence: TGTGCCAGCAGCACGGACAACACAGATACGCAGTATTTT.